A single T cell receptor beta chain is shown here with its context. Per the germline V gene, CDR1 is LNHNV and CDR2 is YYDKDF (reference sequence). The CDR3 sequence is 15 residues long. Trimming pared 0 bases from V and 6 bases from J, leaving 11 bases between. This entry is derived from a study of T cells in narcolepsy. The table came from immunoSEQ multiplex PCR; TCRdb's copy has only in-frame clones and leaves some out. The sample lists approximately 32,000 clones, roughly 82% occurring once. This chain uses TRBV15 with TRBJ2-2; tentative D call: TRBD2 (6 bases). Source material: CD45RA- memory CD4+ T cells from PBMCs. The sequence derives from a human donor with narcolepsy. The CDR3 loop reads CATSRDGGGAGELFF. As DNA, the CDR3 is TGTGCCACCAGCAGAGACGGCGGAGGGGCCGGGGAGCTGTTTTTT.